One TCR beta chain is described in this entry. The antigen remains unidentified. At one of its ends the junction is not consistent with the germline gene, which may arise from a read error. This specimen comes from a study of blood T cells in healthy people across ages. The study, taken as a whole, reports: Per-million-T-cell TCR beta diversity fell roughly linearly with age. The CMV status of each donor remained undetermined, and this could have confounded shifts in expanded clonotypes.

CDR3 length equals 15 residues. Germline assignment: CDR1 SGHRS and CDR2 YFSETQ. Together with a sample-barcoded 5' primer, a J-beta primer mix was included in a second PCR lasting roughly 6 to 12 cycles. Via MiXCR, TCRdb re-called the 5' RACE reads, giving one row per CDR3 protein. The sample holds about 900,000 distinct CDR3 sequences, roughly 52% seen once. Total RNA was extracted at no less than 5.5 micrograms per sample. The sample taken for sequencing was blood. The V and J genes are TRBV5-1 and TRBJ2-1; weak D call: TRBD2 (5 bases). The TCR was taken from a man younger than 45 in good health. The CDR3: CASSLVSQTGNGQFF. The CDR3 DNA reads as TGCGCCAGCAGCTTGGTATCACAAACGGGGAATGGGCAGTTCTTC.